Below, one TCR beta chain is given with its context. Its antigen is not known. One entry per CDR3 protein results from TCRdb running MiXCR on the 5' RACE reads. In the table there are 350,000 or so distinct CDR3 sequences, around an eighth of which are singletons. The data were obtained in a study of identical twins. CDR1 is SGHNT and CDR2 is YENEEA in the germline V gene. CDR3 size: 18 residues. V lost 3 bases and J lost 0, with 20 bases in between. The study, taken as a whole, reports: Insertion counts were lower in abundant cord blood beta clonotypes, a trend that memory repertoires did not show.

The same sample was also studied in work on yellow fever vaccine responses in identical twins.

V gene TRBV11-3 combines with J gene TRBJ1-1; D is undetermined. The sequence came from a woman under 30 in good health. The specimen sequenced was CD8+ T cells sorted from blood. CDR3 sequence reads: CASSFFPHASVMNTEAFF. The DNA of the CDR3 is TGTGCCAGCAGCTTCTTCCCCCATGCGAGTGTGATGAACACTGAAGCTTTCTTT.